Listed below are T cell receptor beta chains from one sample, sequenced in a study of blood T cell repertoires in COVID-19. Sequenced by immunoSEQ multiplex PCR; TCRdb stores in-frame clones only, minus some. The sample lists 290,000 or so clones; around 87% were seen once. The sample was peripheral blood. The receptors were gathered from an older man with acute or convalescent COVID-19. CDR3s include the opening cysteine and the closing phenylalanine or tryptophan. Each record gives: D gene, clone size, V gene, J gene, CDR3 protein, CDR3 DNA. The D gene is left open where the match is weak. Clone size, where shown, is once, few, many, or a class for clones that have expanded.

d_gene: TRBD1
abundance: -
v_gene: TRBV5-1
j_gene: TRBJ2-2
CDR3aa: CASKTGTGYTGELFF
CDR3nt: TGCGCCAGCAAAACCGGGACAGGGTACACCGGGGAGCTGTTTTTT

d_gene: -
abundance: -
v_gene: TRBV7-8
j_gene: TRBJ2-1
CDR3aa: CASSLVGRASYNEQFF
CDR3nt: TGTGCCAGCAGCTTAGTCGGCAGGGCGTCCTACAATGAGCAGTTCTTC

d_gene: TRBD1
abundance: few
v_gene: TRBV9
j_gene: TRBJ2-3
CDR3aa: CASSATGGADTQYF
CDR3nt: TGTGCCAGCAGCGCGACAGGGGGCGCGGATACGCAGTATTTT

d_gene: TRBD1
abundance: -
v_gene: TRBV18
j_gene: TRBJ2-1
CDR3aa: CASSPPMGQGTGEQFF
CDR3nt: TGTGCCAGCTCACCACCGATGGGACAGGGAACGGGGGAGCAGTTCTTC

d_gene: -
abundance: -
v_gene: TRBV5-4
j_gene: TRBJ1-2
CDR3aa: CASSLAQQGGSGYTF
CDR3nt: TGTGCCAGCAGCTTGGCTCAGCAGGGCGGATCCGGCTACACCTTC

d_gene: TRBD1
abundance: -
v_gene: TRBV28
j_gene: TRBJ2-5
CDR3aa: CASNKGGLYQETQYF
CDR3nt: TGTGCCAGCAATAAAGGGGGCCTGTACCAAGAGACCCAGTACTTC

d_gene: TRBD2
abundance: few
v_gene: TRBV6-2/TRBV6-3
j_gene: TRBJ2-5
CDR3aa: CASSFRGGRETQYF
CDR3nt: TGTGCCAGCAGTTTTAGAGGCGGGAGAGAGACCCAGTACTTC

d_gene: -
abundance: -
v_gene: TRBV11-2
j_gene: TRBJ1-1
CDR3aa: CASKSNTEAFF
CDR3nt: TGTGCCAGCAAATCAAACACTGAAGCTTTCTTT

d_gene: -
abundance: few
v_gene: TRBV28
j_gene: TRBJ1-1
CDR3aa: CASRQRYEAFF
CDR3nt: TGTGCCAGCAGGCAGAGGTATGAAGCTTTCTTT

d_gene: TRBD2
abundance: once
v_gene: TRBV7-2
j_gene: TRBJ2-7
CDR3aa: CASSLVVGGASHYEQYF
CDR3nt: TGTGCCAGCAGCTTAGTTGTCGGGGGGGCGTCCCACTACGAGCAGTACTTC

d_gene: TRBD2
abundance: -
v_gene: TRBV10-3
j_gene: TRBJ2-3
CDR3aa: CAITTGLALRGSDTQYF
CDR3nt: TGTGCCATCACTACGGGACTAGCCCTCCGCGGGTCAGATACGCAGTATTTT

d_gene: TRBD2
abundance: -
v_gene: TRBV5-6
j_gene: TRBJ2-2
CDR3aa: CASSQIAGGIAGELFF
CDR3nt: TGTGCCAGCAGTCAGATAGCGGGAGGGATCGCCGGGGAGCTGTTTTTT

d_gene: TRBD2
abundance: -
v_gene: TRBV19
j_gene: TRBJ2-7
CDR3aa: CASSITAPGGAGEQYF
CDR3nt: TGTGCCAGTAGTATAACCGCCCCGGGAGGGGCGGGCGAGCAGTACTTC

d_gene: TRBD1
abundance: -
v_gene: TRBV3-1/TRBV3-2
j_gene: TRBJ1-2
CDR3aa: CASSQERTDRANGYTF
CDR3nt: TGTGCCAGCAGCCAAGAACGGACGGACAGGGCAAATGGCTACACCTTC

d_gene: -
abundance: -
v_gene: TRBV7-9
j_gene: TRBJ2-1
CDR3aa: CASSSPGRVWVEQFF
CDR3nt: TGTGCCAGCAGCTCCCCAGGGCGTGTGTGGGTTGAGCAGTTCTTC

d_gene: TRBD1
abundance: -
v_gene: TRBV28
j_gene: TRBJ2-7
CDR3aa: CASRSIGQGAYEQYF
CDR3nt: TGTGCCAGCAGATCCATAGGACAGGGAGCGTACGAGCAGTACTTC

d_gene: -
abundance: -
v_gene: TRBV5-4
j_gene: TRBJ2-2
CDR3aa: CASSFSAGRNTGELFF
CDR3nt: TGTGCCAGCAGCTTTTCCGCGGGAAGGAACACCGGGGAGCTGTTTTTT

d_gene: TRBD1
abundance: -
v_gene: TRBV23-1
j_gene: TRBJ2-1
CDR3aa: CASSHLTGTGGNEQFF
CDR3nt: TGCGCCAGCAGTCACCTGACAGGGACAGGGGGAAATGAGCAGTTCTTC

d_gene: TRBD1
abundance: -
v_gene: TRBV19
j_gene: TRBJ2-7
CDR3aa: CASSTERQGTPYEQYF
CDR3nt: TGTGCCAGTAGTACAGAAAGACAGGGGACCCCCTACGAGCAGTACTTC

d_gene: -
abundance: -
v_gene: TRBV10-3
j_gene: TRBJ1-1
CDR3aa: CATHRDYGTEAFF
CDR3nt: TGTGCCACCCACAGGGATTATGGTACTGAAGCTTTCTTT

d_gene: -
abundance: -
v_gene: TRBV6-1
j_gene: TRBJ2-3
CDR3aa: CASSDSVAFSTDTQYF
CDR3nt: TGTGCCAGCAGTGATTCGGTAGCTTTTTCCACAGATACGCAGTATTTT

d_gene: -
abundance: -
v_gene: TRBV13
j_gene: TRBJ1-3
CDR3aa: CASSSFAGARGNTIYF
CDR3nt: TGTGCCAGCAGCTCCTTCGCAGGGGCGCGTGGAAACACCATATATTTT

d_gene: -
abundance: once
v_gene: TRBV6-6
j_gene: TRBJ2-7
CDR3aa: CASSYSESPGNEQYF
CDR3nt: TGTGCCAGCAGTTACTCCGAGTCTCCAGGCAACGAGCAGTACTTC

d_gene: TRBD1
abundance: once
v_gene: TRBV9
j_gene: TRBJ2-5
CDR3aa: CASSPRTGEETQYF
CDR3nt: TGTGCCAGCAGCCCTAGGACAGGGGAGGAGACCCAGTACTTC